This T cell receptor (beta chain) comes out of a study of control samples from healthy donors and cancer patients. Trimming removed 0 bases from V and 7 bases from J, with 12 bases in between. Germline CDR1 reads GTSNPN; CDR2 reads SVGIG (reference sequence). This CDR3 has 14 residues. Here immunoSEQ multiplex PCR was the method, and the copy in TCRdb shows in-frame clones only, minus some. The sample holds about 83,000 clones; about nine tenths are singletons and the top ten take approximately 15%. Input material: blood. The clonotype originates from a man between 50 and 59 years old in good health. The chain employs TRBV30 and TRBJ1-4; D is perhaps TRBD1 (6 bases). This CDR3 reads CAWSVGGSGEKLFF. CDR3 in DNA: TGTGCCTGGAGTGTGGGGGGCAGTGGTGAAAAACTGTTTTTT.